This paragraph covers one T cell receptor (beta chain) sequence. The sample is drawn from a study of blood T cells in healthy people across ages. With a J-beta primer mix and a sample-barcoded 5' primer, a second PCR ran about 7 to 11 cycles. TCRdb re-analysed the 5' RACE reads in MiXCR, keeping a single row per CDR3 protein. The data contain hundreds of thousands of distinct CDR3 sequences, 52% of them seen just once; the ten biggest clones take up approximately 51%. The receptor's source is a man in his sixties in good health. Sequencing used blood.

The CDR3 nucleotides are TGTGCCAGCAGTTTGGGACTAGCGCTCACAGATACGCAGTATTTT. Translated, it gives CASSLGLALTDTQYF. The chain is built from TRBV27 and TRBJ2-3; TRBD2 agrees at 10 bases. Unmatched junction bases numbered 2, after V lost 3 bases and J lost 2 bases. The CDR3 sequence is 15 residues long. CDR1 is MNHEY, CDR2 SMNVEV, per germline (reference sequence).